The source of this T cell receptor beta chain is a study of blood T cell repertoires in COVID-19. Looking at the study overall: Samples of COVID-19 (acute and convalescent) were obtained from the United States, Italy and Spain.

As handled by the study authors: From reference gene primer amplification, estimates of nucleated cell counts were derived. Sequencing used immunoSEQ multiplex PCR; TCRdb keeps in-frame clones, though not all of them. D and trimming come from the DNA, and the V and J calls and clone size come from that table. The data hold roughly 300,000 clones, with around 85% observed a single time. The CDR3 loop spans 16 amino acids. The V end lost 4 bases, the J end lost 1 base, and 17 bases lay between the germline ends. CDR1 is MDHEN and CDR2 is SYDVKM in the germline V gene. Everyone who took part was about 18 to 89 years old, and they came from about 25 US areas. What the recovered Cohort 3 donors had was two negative PCRs, clearance, or symptom resolution.

This sequence joins TRBV28 and TRBJ2-7; TRBD1 might be the D (7 bases). The sequence derives from a woman in her fifties or sixties who had recovered from COVID-19. The sequencing input was PBMCs or T cells enriched from blood (not recorded which). The DNA of the CDR3 is TGTGCCAGCAGTTCGAGCCTCAGGGGGAGGTCCTACGAGCAGTACTTC. Translating gives CASSSSLRGRSYEQYF.